A single T cell receptor (beta chain) is shown here with its context. The target antigen is unknown. Researchers ran the PCR with 60 Vbeta and 13 Jbeta primers. Repertoires were generated with immunoSEQ multiplex PCR, while TCRdb's copy carries only in-frame clones and drops some. The repertoire holds about 170,000 clones, roughly 80% seen once, with less than 1.6% in the top ten. CDR3 length: 14 residues. Germline CDR1 is SGDLS and CDR2 is YYNGEE. Trimming took 3 bases from V and 6 from J, leaving 15 bases between them. The data were taken from a study of cytomegalovirus exposure and HLA in healthy donors. Study-wide results and limits: When presence/absence was analysed, sequencing depth was taken to be roughly uniform across donors. Exclusion applied to some V segments, including TRBV6-2 and TRBV6-3, as they were indistinguishable.

The rearrangement joins TRBV9 to TRBJ1-1; possible D gene TRBD1, 6 bases. The clonotype was recovered from a girl aged 5 to 17 in good health and CMV-seropositive. Material: PBMCs. CDR3 loop: CASSAGRGTSEAFF. As DNA, the CDR3 is TGTGCCAGCAGCGCAGGGAGGGGGACCTCTGAAGCTTTCTTT. Full variable domain (rest looked up from reference TRBV9 and TRBJ1-1): DSGVTQTPKHLITATGQRVTLRCSPRSGDLSVYWYQQSLDQGLQFLIQYYNGEERAKGNILERFSAQQFPDLHSELNLSSLELGDSALYFCASSAGRGTSEAFFGQGTRLTVV.